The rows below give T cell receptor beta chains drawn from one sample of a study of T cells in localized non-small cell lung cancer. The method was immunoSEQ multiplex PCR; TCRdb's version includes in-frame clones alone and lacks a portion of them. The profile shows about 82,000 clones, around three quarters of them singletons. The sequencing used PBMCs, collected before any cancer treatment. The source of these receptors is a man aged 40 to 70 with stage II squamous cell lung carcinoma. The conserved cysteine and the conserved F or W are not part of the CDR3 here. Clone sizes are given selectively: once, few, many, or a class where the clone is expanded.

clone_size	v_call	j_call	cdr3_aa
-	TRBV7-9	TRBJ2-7	ASSLYRGGYEQY
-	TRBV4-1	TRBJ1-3	ASSQQQGPSGNTIY
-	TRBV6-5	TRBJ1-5	ASSYKGKNQPQH
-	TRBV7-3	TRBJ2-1	ASTTSYNEQF
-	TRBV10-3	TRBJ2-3	ATLNFLAGAADTQY
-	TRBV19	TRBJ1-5	ASSAISGQPQH
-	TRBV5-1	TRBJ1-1	ASSFWVRGPENTEAF
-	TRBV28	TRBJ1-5	ASKGQGNQPQH
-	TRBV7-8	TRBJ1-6	ASSPDPRGSPLH
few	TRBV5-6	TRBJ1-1	ASSWKTQLNTEAF
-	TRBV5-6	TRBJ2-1	ASSLDEYNEQF
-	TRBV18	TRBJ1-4	ASSTDANEKLF
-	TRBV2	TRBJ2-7	ASRPTFNYEQY
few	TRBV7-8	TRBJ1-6	ASSLVGTGVNSPLH
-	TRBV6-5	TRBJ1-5	ASSYDTNQPQH
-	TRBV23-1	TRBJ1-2	ASSRPLGYT
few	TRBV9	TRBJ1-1	ASSPRQGMNTEAF
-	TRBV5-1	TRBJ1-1	ASSRTGVNTEAF
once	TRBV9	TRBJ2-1	ASSLGGSSNEQF
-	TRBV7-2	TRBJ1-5	ASSLATGNNQPQH
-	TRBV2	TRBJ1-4	ASSLNRVTNEKLF
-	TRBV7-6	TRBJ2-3	ASSLATLAGGADTQY
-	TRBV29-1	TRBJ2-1	SIFDVPEQF
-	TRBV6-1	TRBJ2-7	ASSESSGQMNPYEQY
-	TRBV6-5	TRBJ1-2	ASSYSSQSYGYT
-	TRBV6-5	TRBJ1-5	ASSSGDRGHQPQH
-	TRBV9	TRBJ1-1	ASSPRAVNTEAF
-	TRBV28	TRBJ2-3	ASNAGRSSTDTQY
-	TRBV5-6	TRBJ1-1	ASSLVGKTEAF
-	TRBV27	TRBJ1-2	ASSLSIYSGGLFGNGYT
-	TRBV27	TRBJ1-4	ASSRRPDRVNEKLF
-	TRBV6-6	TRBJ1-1	ASTTGGGTEAF
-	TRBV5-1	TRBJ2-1	ASSLSARSEQF
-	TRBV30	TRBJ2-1	AWRNRGGYNEQF
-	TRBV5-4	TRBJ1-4	ASSLAGDGEKLF
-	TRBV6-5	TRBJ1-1	ASSSSRNTEAF
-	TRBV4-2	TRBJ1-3	ASSQPGQGRSGNTIY